These 23 T cell receptor beta chains were sequenced from one sample in a study of T cell responses to AZD1222 COVID-19 vaccine. Using immunoSEQ multiplex PCR, the repertoire was profiled, and TCRdb retains in-frame clones only, with some absent. The sample has approximately 88,000 clones; 75% to 95% are singletons. Sequenced here: peripheral blood, sampled 28 days after the second AZD1222 dose. The source is an adult who received the AZD1222 COVID-19 vaccine.

The chain recombines TRBV6-6 with TRBJ2-7; the D gene is possibly TRBD1 (5 bases). Per germline, CDR1 MNHNY and CDR2 SVGAGI (reference sequence). V lost 2 bases and J 11 bases, leaving 10 bases between the germline ends. The CDR3 is 11 amino acids. The CDR3 nucleotides read TGTGCCAGCAGTTACGTGGGCAGGGAGTACTTC. It codes for CASSYVGREYF.

V and J are TRBV5-1 and TRBJ1-2, with D possibly being TRBD1 (5 bases). V gave up 2 bases and J gave up 4 bases, with 9 bases separating them. Germline V lookup: CDR1 SGHRS, CDR2 YFSETQ. This CDR3 contains 13 residues. CDR3 sequence (DNA): TGCGCCAGCAGCTTCGGGACGGGCTATGGCTACACCTTC. Protein sequence: CASSFGTGYGYTF.

This chain connects TRBV7-8 to TRBJ1-2, with 7 bases fitting TRBD1. V dropped 3 bases and J dropped 4; count of bases not matched to a gene: 5. Germline CDR1 SGHVS, CDR2 FQNEAQ. This CDR3 spans 14 amino acids. CDR3 loop: CASSFQGEPYGYTF. The CDR3 nucleotides are TGTGCCAGCAGCTTTCAGGGGGAACCCTATGGCTACACCTTC.

The chain combines TRBV28 with TRBJ1-4, with D unclear. Germline V lookup: CDR1 MDHEN, CDR2 SYDVKM. This CDR3 is 13 amino acids long. V was trimmed by 8 bases and J by 3 bases, leaving 10 bases between them. The CDR3 region has the DNA TGTGCCAGCGGACCACCAGCTAATGAAAAACTGTTTTTT. It specifies CASGPPANEKLFF.

The rearrangement links TRBV25-1 to TRBJ1-2; tentative D call: TRBD1 (6 bases). The CDR3 runs to 15 residues. The germline gives CDR1 MGHDK, CDR2 SYGVNS. Trimming left V 6 bases short and J 4 bases short, with 18 bases between. CDR3 nucleotide sequence: TGTGCCAGCAGGGGACGGACAGATTACGTCTATGGCTACACCTTC. Translation gives CASRGRTDYVYGYTF.

This chain uses TRBV6-1 with TRBJ1-5; no clear D. Trimming shortened V by 3 bases and J by 5 bases, and 11 bases separated the two germline ends. Germline assignment: CDR1 MNHNS and CDR2 SASEGT. This CDR3 spans 14 amino acids. This CDR3 reads CASSDGNLDQPQHF. CDR3 DNA: TGTGCCAGCAGTGACGGGAATCTCGATCAGCCCCAGCATTTT.

Only one count was recorded for this clone. The chain combines TRBV9 with TRBJ1-2; D unclear. CDR1 is SGDLS, CDR2 YYNGEE, per germline. CDR3 length: 15 residues. Trimming shortened V by 1 base and J by 6 bases, and 16 bases separated the two germline ends. CDR3: CASSVMISEVHGYTF. The CDR3 coding sequence is TGTGCCAGCAGCGTAATGATTTCTGAGGTCCATGGCTACACCTTC.

The chain uses TRBV6-5 and TRBJ2-2; 7 bases are a match to TRBD2. V was pared by 0 bases and J by 7 bases, with 5 bases of the junction left unmatched. CDR3 length: 15 amino acids. Germline CDR1 MNHEY, CDR2 SVGAGI. CDR3: CASSYSTGGSGELFF. CDR3 nucleotide sequence: TGTGCCAGCAGTTACTCCACGGGAGGCAGCGGGGAGCTGTTTTTT.

The chain recombines TRBV6-5 with TRBJ1-2; 9 nucleotides match TRBD1. The V segment lost 6 bases and the J segment 7 bases; nucleotides outside the gene matches: 6. The CDR3 loop spans 13 amino acids. The V gene's germline CDR1 is MNHEY and CDR2 SVGAGI. The CDR3 here is CASSYDRGVGYTF. The CDR3 DNA follows: TGTGCCAGCAGCTACGACAGGGGGGTTGGCTACACCTTC.

This chain links TRBV18 with TRBJ2-3; D tentatively reads TRBD1 or TRBD2 (5 bases each). The CDR3 contains 14 residues. CDR1 KGHSH and CDR2 LQKENI come from the germline V gene. V lost 3 bases and J 4 bases, leaving 11 bases between the germline ends. CDR3 coding DNA: TGTGCCAGCTCACCCCCCGGGGCCCCAGATACGCAGTATTTT. It codes for CASSPPGAPDTQYF.

This rearrangement joins TRBV13 to TRBJ2-2; TRBD1 agrees at 9 bases. This CDR3 comprises 16 residues. The junction had 8 bases not matched to a gene; V was cut back by 5 bases and J by 4 bases. Germline CDR1 is PRHDT and CDR2 is FYEKMQ (reference sequence). The CDR3 DNA sequence: TGTGCCAGCAGCCCGTGGGACAGGGATTCCACCGGGGAGCTGTTTTTT. Residues: CASSPWDRDSTGELFF.

V usage is TRBV19 and J usage is TRBJ1-3, with D uncertain. The CDR3 consists of 16 residues. From germline, CDR1 is LNHDA and CDR2 SQIVND (reference sequence). Trimming took 3 bases from V and 0 from J, leaving 12 bases between them. The CDR3 DNA follows: TGTGCCAGTAGTATCCCGGGTATCGACTCTGGAAACACCATATATTTT. This translates into CASSIPGIDSGNTIYF.

The chain combines TRBV13 with TRBJ1-2; D is ambiguous. Between the trimmed V and J ends, which lost 5 bases and 4 bases, there was a span of 11 bases. The CDR3 covers 13 residues. The germline CDR1 and CDR2 sequences are PRHDT and FYEKMQ (reference sequence). The CDR3 nucleotides read TGTGCCAGCAGCCAGGCGGCGGTCTATGGCTACACCTTC. Translating it yields CASSQAAVYGYTF.

This sequence joins TRBV7-8 and TRBJ1-5, with 11 bases fitting TRBD1. Germline assignment: CDR1 SGHVS and CDR2 FQNEAQ. Germline trimming cut 0 bases from V and 7 bases from J; bases unmatched to any gene: 14. This CDR3 spans 19 amino acids. The CDR3 nucleotides read TGTGCCAGCAGCTTAGCGGGGAGGACAGGGGGCGGAAACTTGCAGCCCCAGCATTTT. Encoded protein: CASSLAGRTGGGNLQPQHF.

This chain joins TRBV28 and TRBJ1-6; no firm D call. CDR1 and CDR2 from the germline V gene are MDHEN and SYDVKM. This CDR3 is 11 amino acids long. The V end lost 5 bases, the J end lost 8 bases, and 4 bases lay between the germline ends. The CDR3, as DNA: TGTGCCAGCAGTAAGGATTCACCCCTCCACTTT. Amino acid sequence: CASSKDSPLHF.

The chain combines TRBV2 with TRBJ2-7; 9 bases map to TRBD2. Trimming cost V 3 bases and J 2 bases; bases outside gene matches: 5. CDR1 and CDR2 (germline): SNHLY, FYNNEI. This CDR3 spans 15 amino acids. This chain's CDR3 is CASSERLADPYEQYF. The CDR3 region has the DNA TGTGCCAGCAGTGAGAGACTAGCGGACCCCTACGAGCAGTACTTC. Looking up the rest from reference TRBV2 and TRBJ2-7 gives the full variable domain: EPEVTQTPSHQVTQMGQEVILRCVPISNHLYFYWYRQILGQKVEFLVSFYNNEISEKSEIFDDQFSVERPDGSNFTLKIRSTKLEDSAMYFCASSERLADPYEQYFGPGTRLTVT.

The chain has TRBV9 and TRBJ1-2; a weak D match, TRBD1 (6 bases). In germline, CDR1 is SGDLS, CDR2 YYNGEE. The CDR3 has 15 residues. V lost 4 bases, J lost 4 bases, and 17 bases lay in between. CDR3 amino acids: CASSPRHREGYGYTF. The CDR3 DNA sequence: TGTGCCAGCAGCCCAAGGCACAGGGAAGGCTATGGCTACACCTTC.

CDR3 protein: CASSARSSTHYGYTF. The CDR3 DNA follows: TGTGCCAGCAGTGCGCGATCGTCGACACACTATGGCTACACCTTC. The chain is built from TRBV2 and TRBJ1-2; D is unresolved. Trimming stripped 4 bases from V and 3 bases from J, with 15 bases between. CDR3 length equals 15 residues. CDR1 and CDR2 (germline): SNHLY, FYNNEI.

V gene TRBV5-4 combines with J gene TRBJ2-3, with 7 bases matching TRBD2. V was pared by 3 bases and J by 0 bases, with 7 bases of the junction left unmatched. This CDR3 is built from 16 residues. In germline, CDR1 is SGHNT, CDR2 YYREEE (reference sequence). DNA for the CDR3: TGTGCCAGCAGCTCGGCGACTAGCAGGAGCACAGATACGCAGTATTTT. This encodes CASSSATSRSTDTQYF.

The chain couples TRBV12-3 or TRBV12-4 to TRBJ1-6, with unresolved D. The ends were cut back, 3 bases at V and 7 bases at J, with 7 bases in the middle. CDR3 length: 13 residues. CDR3 bases: TGTGCCAGCAGTTTCCCGAAAAATTCACCCCTCCACTTT. Translation gives CASSFPKNSPLHF.

The chain carries TRBV7-2 and TRBJ1-1; the D gene is possibly TRBD1 (5 bases). V gave up 5 bases and J gave up 5 bases, with 12 bases separating them. Germline V gene data show CDR1 as SGHTA and CDR2 as FQGNSA. The CDR3 covers 13 residues. The CDR3: CASSQSRGTEAFF. CDR3 coding DNA: TGTGCCAGCAGCCAGTCCCGGGGGACTGAAGCTTTCTTT.

J is TRBJ2-3 and V is TRBV19; TRBD2 might be the D (6 bases). The CDR3 is 15 residues long. CDR1 and CDR2 from the germline V gene are LNHDA and SQIVND (reference sequence). V was cut by 3 bases and J by 8 bases, with 18 bases left in between. In DNA form, the CDR3 reads TGTGCCAGTAGTATTCGAGCGGGTTTGGAGGGTACGCAGTATTTT. It translates to CASSIRAGLEGTQYF.

V usage is TRBV6-5 and J usage is TRBJ1-2, with 10 bases aligning to TRBD1. The CDR3 is 15 residues long. The V gene end was trimmed by 0 bases and the J gene end by 8 bases; junction bases not matched to a gene: 6. Germline loops: CDR1 MNHEY, CDR2 SVGAGI. The CDR3 nucleotides read TGTGCCAGCAGTTACTCGAGACAGGGGGCGTCGGGCTACACCTTC. Residues: CASSYSRQGASGYTF.